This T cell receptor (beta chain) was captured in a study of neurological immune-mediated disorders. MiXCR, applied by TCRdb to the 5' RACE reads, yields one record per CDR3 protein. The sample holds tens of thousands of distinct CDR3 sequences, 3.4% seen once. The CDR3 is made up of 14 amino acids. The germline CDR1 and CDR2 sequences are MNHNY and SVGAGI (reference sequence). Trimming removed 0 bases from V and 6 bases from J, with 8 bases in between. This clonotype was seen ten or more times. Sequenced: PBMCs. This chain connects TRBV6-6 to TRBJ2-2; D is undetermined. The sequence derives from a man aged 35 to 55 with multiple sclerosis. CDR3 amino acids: CASSYSRGAGELFF. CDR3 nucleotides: TGTGCCAGCAGTTACTCGCGTGGGGCCGGGGAGCTGTTTTTT.